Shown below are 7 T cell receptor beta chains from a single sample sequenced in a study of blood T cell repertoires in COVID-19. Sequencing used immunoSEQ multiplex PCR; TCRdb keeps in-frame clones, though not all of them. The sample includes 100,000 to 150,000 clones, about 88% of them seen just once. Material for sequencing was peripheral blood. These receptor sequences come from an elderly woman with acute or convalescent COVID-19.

The CDR3 sequence: CASSVGDRTNEKLFF. CDR3 bases: TGTGCCAGCAGCGTAGGGGACAGGACTAATGAAAAACTGTTTTTT. The chain links TRBV9 to TRBJ1-4; 8 bases agree with TRBD1. Per germline, CDR1 SGDLS and CDR2 YYNGEE. V lost 0 bases and J lost 2; bases outside the gene matches: 0. CDR3 length equals 15 residues.

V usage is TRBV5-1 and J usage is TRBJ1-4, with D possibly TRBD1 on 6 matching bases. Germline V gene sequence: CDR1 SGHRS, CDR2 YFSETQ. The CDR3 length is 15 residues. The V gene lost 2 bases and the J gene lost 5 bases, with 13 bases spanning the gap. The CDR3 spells CASSLGGRGNEKLFF. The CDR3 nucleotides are TGCGCCAGCAGCTTAGGCGGCAGGGGCAATGAAAAACTGTTTTTT.

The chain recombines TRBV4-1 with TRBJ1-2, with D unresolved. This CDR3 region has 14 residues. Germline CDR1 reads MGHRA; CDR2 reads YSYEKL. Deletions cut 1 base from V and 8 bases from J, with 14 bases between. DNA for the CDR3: TGCGCCAGCAGCCAAGTCGGTCCCGGGGAAGGCTACACCTTC. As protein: CASSQVGPGEGYTF.

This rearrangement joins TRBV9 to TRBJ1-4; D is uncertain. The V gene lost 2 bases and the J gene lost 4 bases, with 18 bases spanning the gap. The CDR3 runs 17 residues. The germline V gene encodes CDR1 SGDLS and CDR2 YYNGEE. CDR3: CASSVSPQVGDNEKLFF. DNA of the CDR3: TGTGCCAGCAGCGTTTCCCCTCAGGTGGGAGATAATGAAAAACTGTTTTTT.

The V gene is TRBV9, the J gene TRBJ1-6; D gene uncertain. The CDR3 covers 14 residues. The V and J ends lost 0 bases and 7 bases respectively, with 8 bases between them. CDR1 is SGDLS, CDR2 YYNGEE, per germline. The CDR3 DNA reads TGTGCCAGCAGCGTAGGGGAGTCGAATTCACCCCTCCACTTT. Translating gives CASSVGESNSPLHF.

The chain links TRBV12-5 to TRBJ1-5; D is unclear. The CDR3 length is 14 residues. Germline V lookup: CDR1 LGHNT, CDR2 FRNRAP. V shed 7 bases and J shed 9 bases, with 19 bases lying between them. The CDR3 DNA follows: TGTGCTAGTGTTCACAGCGGTGGTCTCCGGCCCCAGCATTTT. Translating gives CASVHSGGLRPQHF.

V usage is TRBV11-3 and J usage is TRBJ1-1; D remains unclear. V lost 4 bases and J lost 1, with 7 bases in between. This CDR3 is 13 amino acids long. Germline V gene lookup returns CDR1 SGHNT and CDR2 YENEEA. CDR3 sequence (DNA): TGTGCCAGCAGCTACGAGGGGAACACTGAAGCTTTCTTT. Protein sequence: CASSYEGNTEAFF.